The clone carrying this TCR beta chain was detected ten times or more. Its target is unknown. This CDR3 comprises 14 residues. From germline, CDR1 is SQVTM and CDR2 ANQGSEA. Trimming took off 7 bases at V and 2 bases at J, with 15 bases between the two ends. This record belongs to a study of neurological immune-mediated disorders. Notes on the study in general: The highest TCR clonal expansion occurred in HTLV-1-associated myelopathy; multiple sclerosis fell below healthy controls.

5'RACE employing 10-nucleotide random UMIs yielded the cDNA. TCRdb reprocessed the 5' RACE reads via MiXCR and lists one record per CDR3 protein. The sample shows 45,000 to 55,000 distinct CDR3 sequences, more than 3.5% of them seen only once. This chain joins TRBV29-1 and TRBJ2-1; possible D gene TRBD1, 6 bases. The specimen sequenced was PBMCs. This clonotype was sampled from a man aged 55-75 years with multiple sclerosis. The CDR3 DNA reads as TGCAGCGGGCTCGGGACACCCACCTACAATGAGCAGTTCTTC. Translation gives CSGLGTPTYNEQFF.